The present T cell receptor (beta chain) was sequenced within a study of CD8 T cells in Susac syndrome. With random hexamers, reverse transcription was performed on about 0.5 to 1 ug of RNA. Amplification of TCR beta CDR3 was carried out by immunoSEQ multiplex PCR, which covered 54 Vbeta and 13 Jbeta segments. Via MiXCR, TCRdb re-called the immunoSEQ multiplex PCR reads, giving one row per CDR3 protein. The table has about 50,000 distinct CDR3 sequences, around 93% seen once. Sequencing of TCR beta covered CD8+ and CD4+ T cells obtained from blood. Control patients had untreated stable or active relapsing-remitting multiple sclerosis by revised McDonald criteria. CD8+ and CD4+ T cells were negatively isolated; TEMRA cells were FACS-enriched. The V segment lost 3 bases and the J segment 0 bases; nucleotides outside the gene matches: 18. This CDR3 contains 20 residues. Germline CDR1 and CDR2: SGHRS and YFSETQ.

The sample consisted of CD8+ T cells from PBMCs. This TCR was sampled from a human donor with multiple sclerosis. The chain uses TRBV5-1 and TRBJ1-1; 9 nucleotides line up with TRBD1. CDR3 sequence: CASSSLGQGTYSGLNTEAFF. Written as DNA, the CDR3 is TGCGCCAGCAGCTCCCTAGGACAGGGGACATATTCAGGTCTGAACACTGAAGCTTTCTTT.